These T cell receptor beta chains were read from a single sample in a study of T cells and Merkel cell carcinoma outcomes. Measured with immunoSEQ multiplex PCR; TCRdb has only the in-frame clones, and not every one. The sample carries roughly 15,000 clones, roughly 76% recorded once. What was sequenced was tumor tissue from Merkel cell carcinoma. These receptors all come from a human donor with Merkel cell carcinoma. The CDR3 runs from the conserved cysteine through the conserved F or W. Each record gives: J gene, D gene, V gene, clone size, CDR3 length, CDR3 DNA, CDR3 protein. D genes are given only for firm matches. A clone size is listed for some rows: how often the clone was seen (once, few, many), or a class if it is expanded.

j_gene: TRBJ1-3
d_gene: TRBD1
v_gene: TRBV5-1
abundance: .
len: 15
CDR3nt: TGCGCCAGCAGCGTCGGGACAGCCTCTGGAAACACTATATATTTT
CDR3aa: CASSVGTASGNTIYF

j_gene: TRBJ2-1
d_gene: .
v_gene: TRBV5-1
abundance: .
len: 13
CDR3nt: TGCGCCAGCAGCTTGGGTCAGGCCGGTGAGCAGTTCTTC
CDR3aa: CASSLGQAGEQFF

j_gene: TRBJ2-7
d_gene: .
v_gene: TRBV27
abundance: .
len: 14
CDR3nt: TGTGCCAGCAGTCCCACGGGGGCTCCATACGAGCAGTACTTC
CDR3aa: CASSPTGAPYEQYF

j_gene: TRBJ1-2
d_gene: TRBD1
v_gene: TRBV18
abundance: .
len: 15
CDR3nt: TGTGCCAGCTCCCTACAGGGGGACCCCAACTATGGCTACACCTTC
CDR3aa: CASSLQGDPNYGYTF

j_gene: TRBJ1-4
d_gene: TRBD1
v_gene: TRBV30
abundance: .
len: 13
CDR3nt: TGTGCCTGGAGTGTAAATAGGGGGCCGGAACTGTTTTTT
CDR3aa: CAWSVNRGPELFF

j_gene: TRBJ1-5
d_gene: .
v_gene: TRBV19
abundance: .
len: 12
CDR3nt: TGTGCCAGTACCTCGGGTAGCCAGTCCCAGCATTTT
CDR3aa: CASTSGSQSQHF

j_gene: TRBJ2-1
d_gene: TRBD1
v_gene: TRBV11-2
abundance: .
len: 15
CDR3nt: TGTGCCAGCAGCGTCAGGGGGATCTACTACAATGAGCAGTTCTTC
CDR3aa: CASSVRGIYYNEQFF

j_gene: TRBJ2-7
d_gene: TRBD1
v_gene: TRBV4-1
abundance: .
len: 17
CDR3nt: TGCGCCAGCAGCCAAAGGACAGGGGCCTTTTCTGACTACGAGCAGTACTTC
CDR3aa: CASSQRTGAFSDYEQYF

j_gene: TRBJ1-1
d_gene: .
v_gene: TRBV9
abundance: .
len: 13
CDR3nt: TGTGCCAGCAGCGTATCGGAGAACACTGAAGCTTTCTTT
CDR3aa: CASSVSENTEAFF

j_gene: TRBJ2-3
d_gene: TRBD1
v_gene: TRBV27
abundance: .
len: 12
CDR3nt: TGTGCCACTAAACAGGGGGCAGATACGCAGTATTTT
CDR3aa: CATKQGADTQYF

j_gene: TRBJ1-1
d_gene: .
v_gene: TRBV5-5
abundance: .
len: 13
CDR3nt: TGTGCCAGCAGCTTGGGTTCGGGCACTGAAGCTTTCTTT
CDR3aa: CASSLGSGTEAFF

j_gene: TRBJ1-1
d_gene: .
v_gene: TRBV9
abundance: .
len: 13
CDR3nt: TGTGCCAGCAGCGGGGGCCCTGGCACTGAAGCTTTCTTT
CDR3aa: CASSGGPGTEAFF

j_gene: TRBJ1-4
d_gene: .
v_gene: TRBV15
abundance: .
len: 15
CDR3nt: TGTGCCACCAGCAGAGCCACGGGGGCGGTGGAAAAACTGTTTTTT
CDR3aa: CATSRATGAVEKLFF

j_gene: TRBJ2-1
d_gene: .
v_gene: TRBV7-8
abundance: .
len: 13
CDR3nt: TGTGCCAGCAGCTTAGCGCTAGGCGATGAGCAGTTCTTC
CDR3aa: CASSLALGDEQFF

j_gene: TRBJ2-7
d_gene: .
v_gene: TRBV28
abundance: .
len: 13
CDR3nt: TGTGCCAGCAGTTTATATGGGTTCCACGAGCAGTACTTC
CDR3aa: CASSLYGFHEQYF

j_gene: TRBJ1-3
d_gene: .
v_gene: TRBV30
abundance: .
len: 15
CDR3nt: TGTGCCTGGAGTGTACGTGGTTCTTCTGGAAACACCATATATTTT
CDR3aa: CAWSVRGSSGNTIYF

j_gene: TRBJ1-5
d_gene: .
v_gene: TRBV6-6
abundance: .
len: 15
CDR3nt: TGTGCCAGCAGTTACAACGGGCTTAGCAATCAGCCCCAGCATTTT
CDR3aa: CASSYNGLSNQPQHF

j_gene: TRBJ2-2
d_gene: .
v_gene: TRBV4-1
abundance: .
len: 18
CDR3nt: TGCGCCAGCAGCCCTCTTCTCCCGTGGGTTATTGGAACCGGGGAGCTGTTTTTT
CDR3aa: CASSPLLPWVIGTGELFF

j_gene: TRBJ1-4
d_gene: .
v_gene: TRBV20-1
abundance: .
len: 11
CDR3nt: TGCAGTGCTAATACAATGGAAAAACTGTTTTTT
CDR3aa: CSANTMEKLFF

j_gene: TRBJ1-3
d_gene: .
v_gene: TRBV2
abundance: once
len: 15
CDR3nt: TGTGCCACCCCTTCTCCGGGAACCCCTGGAAACACCATATATTTT
CDR3aa: CATPSPGTPGNTIYF

j_gene: TRBJ2-3
d_gene: TRBD2
v_gene: TRBV5-6
abundance: .
len: 17
CDR3nt: TGTGCCAGCAGCTTGGCCGGGCTGGCTAGCGGGGGGGATACGCAGTATTTT
CDR3aa: CASSLAGLASGGDTQYF

j_gene: TRBJ1-1
d_gene: .
v_gene: TRBV6-1
abundance: .
len: 11
CDR3nt: TGTGCCAGCAGAAGGACCACTGAAGCTTTCTTT
CDR3aa: CASRRTTEAFF

j_gene: TRBJ1-1
d_gene: .
v_gene: TRBV10-3
abundance: .
len: 13
CDR3nt: TGTGCCATCTCCAGGGGAAGGGAAACTGAAGCTTTCTTT
CDR3aa: CAISRGRETEAFF

j_gene: TRBJ2-5
d_gene: .
v_gene: TRBV18
abundance: few
len: 15
CDR3nt: TGTGCCAGCTCAGCAAGAAACCTCCAGGGGGAGACCCAGTACTTC
CDR3aa: CASSARNLQGETQYF

j_gene: TRBJ2-1
d_gene: TRBD2
v_gene: TRBV11-3
abundance: .
len: 16
CDR3nt: TGTGCCAGCAGCTTAGATTGGGCTAGCGGGTACAATGAGCAGTTCTTC
CDR3aa: CASSLDWASGYNEQFF

j_gene: TRBJ1-2
d_gene: .
v_gene: TRBV28
abundance: once
len: 15
CDR3nt: TGTGCCACCCGACCTAGCGCAGGGAGAAACTATGGCTACACCTTC
CDR3aa: CATRPSAGRNYGYTF

j_gene: TRBJ2-1
d_gene: .
v_gene: TRBV6-6
abundance: .
len: 13
CDR3nt: TGTGCCACCCGGGACACATCCTACAATGAGCAGTTCTTC
CDR3aa: CATRDTSYNEQFF

j_gene: TRBJ1-1
d_gene: TRBD1
v_gene: TRBV7-9
abundance: .
len: 14
CDR3nt: TGTGCCAGCAGCTTAGTTCAGGGGGACACTGAAGCTTTCTTT
CDR3aa: CASSLVQGDTEAFF

j_gene: TRBJ2-7
d_gene: .
v_gene: TRBV6-5
abundance: .
len: 14
CDR3nt: TGTGCCAGCAGTTACTCGAAAGGGGTCTACGAGCAGTACTTC
CDR3aa: CASSYSKGVYEQYF

j_gene: TRBJ1-3
d_gene: TRBD1
v_gene: TRBV28
abundance: .
len: 15
CDR3nt: TGTGCCAGCAGTAACAGGGGGCAATTTGGTACCGCCATATATTTT
CDR3aa: CASSNRGQFGTAIYF

j_gene: TRBJ2-1
d_gene: TRBD2
v_gene: TRBV7-9
abundance: .
len: 17
CDR3nt: TGTGCCAGCAGCTTAGGACTAGCGGGGACTCTCGTAGATGAGCAGTTCTTC
CDR3aa: CASSLGLAGTLVDEQFF

j_gene: TRBJ1-4
d_gene: TRBD1
v_gene: TRBV5-1
abundance: .
len: 16
CDR3nt: TGCGCCAGCAGCTCCCACCCCGACAGGGTAAATGAAAAACTGTTTTTT
CDR3aa: CASSSHPDRVNEKLFF

j_gene: TRBJ2-2
d_gene: TRBD1
v_gene: TRBV7-3
abundance: .
len: 15
CDR3nt: TGTGCCAGCAGCTTTACGGCAGGGGGTTCCGGGGAGCTGTTTTTT
CDR3aa: CASSFTAGGSGELFF

j_gene: TRBJ1-1
d_gene: .
v_gene: TRBV2
abundance: few
len: 12
CDR3nt: TGTGCCAGCACTCCGGGTTGGACTGAAGCTTTCTTT
CDR3aa: CASTPGWTEAFF

j_gene: TRBJ2-3
d_gene: TRBD2
v_gene: TRBV5-1
abundance: .
len: 17
CDR3nt: TGCGCCAGCAGCTTCTCTGAAATAGCGGGGGGTCCAGATACGCAGTATTTT
CDR3aa: CASSFSEIAGGPDTQYF

j_gene: TRBJ1-1
d_gene: .
v_gene: TRBV19
abundance: .
len: 15
CDR3nt: TGTGCCAGCTCTACCGACAGCCACATGAACACTGAAGCTTTCTTT
CDR3aa: CASSTDSHMNTEAFF

j_gene: TRBJ1-1
d_gene: TRBD1
v_gene: TRBV18
abundance: .
len: 13
CDR3nt: TGTGCCAGCTCGGGGGCTTCAGGACAGGGTACTTTCTTT
CDR3aa: CASSGASGQGTFF

j_gene: TRBJ2-6
d_gene: .
v_gene: TRBV19
abundance: few
len: 16
CDR3nt: TGTGCCAGTAGTTCGGCAGGGGGGGCTGGGGCCAACGTCCTGACTTTC
CDR3aa: CASSSAGGAGANVLTF

j_gene: TRBJ2-6
d_gene: .
v_gene: TRBV2
abundance: .
len: 15
CDR3nt: TGTGCCAGCAGTGAGCTGGGAGCCGGGGCCAACGTCCTGACTTTC
CDR3aa: CASSELGAGANVLTF

j_gene: TRBJ2-1
d_gene: .
v_gene: TRBV30
abundance: few
len: 10
CDR3nt: TGTGCCTGGAGTGGACGTGAGCAGTTCTTC
CDR3aa: CAWSGREQFF

j_gene: TRBJ1-5
d_gene: .
v_gene: TRBV7-2
abundance: once
len: 16
CDR3nt: TGTGCCAGCAGCTTATCGGGGGCCACTAGCAATCAGCCCCAGCATTTT
CDR3aa: CASSLSGATSNQPQHF

j_gene: TRBJ2-7
d_gene: TRBD2
v_gene: TRBV10-1
abundance: few
len: 14
CDR3nt: TGCGCCAGCAGTGAGGCCGGGAGGGCTTGGGAGCAGTACTTC
CDR3aa: CASSEAGRAWEQYF

j_gene: TRBJ1-5
d_gene: TRBD1
v_gene: TRBV30
abundance: .
len: 14
CDR3nt: TGTGCCTGGAAGGGACAGGGGTCGGGGCAGCCCCAGCATTTT
CDR3aa: CAWKGQGSGQPQHF

j_gene: TRBJ2-1
d_gene: TRBD2
v_gene: TRBV29-1
abundance: once
len: 13
CDR3nt: TGCAGCGTTAGGGGGACTAGCGAGGATGAGCAGTTCTTC
CDR3aa: CSVRGTSEDEQFF

j_gene: TRBJ2-2
d_gene: .
v_gene: TRBV5-1
abundance: few
len: 16
CDR3nt: TGCGCCAGCAGCCCCACGGGACACACGACGAACGGGGAGCTGTTTTTT
CDR3aa: CASSPTGHTTNGELFF

j_gene: TRBJ2-2
d_gene: .
v_gene: TRBV7-3
abundance: .
len: 17
CDR3nt: TGTGCCAGCAGCTTATATGGGGGACTGACTAACACCGGGGAGCTGTTTTTT
CDR3aa: CASSLYGGLTNTGELFF

j_gene: TRBJ2-5
d_gene: .
v_gene: TRBV5-6
abundance: medium-sized
len: 14
CDR3nt: TGTGCCAGCAGATCTACGGGGTTCCAAGAGACCCAGTACTTC
CDR3aa: CASRSTGFQETQYF

j_gene: TRBJ2-5
d_gene: .
v_gene: TRBV5-4
abundance: .
len: 14
CDR3nt: TGTGCCAGCAGCCAACCCGGGGGAGGCGGGACCCAGTACTTC
CDR3aa: CASSQPGGGGTQYF

j_gene: TRBJ2-3
d_gene: .
v_gene: TRBV28
abundance: .
len: 17
CDR3nt: TGTGCCAGCACTCCAAGGGGCACAGGTGTCTACTCGGATACGCAGTATTTT
CDR3aa: CASTPRGTGVYSDTQYF

j_gene: TRBJ2-3
d_gene: TRBD1
v_gene: TRBV10-1
abundance: .
len: 13
CDR3nt: TGCGCCAGCAGTAGGGACAGTTTAAGTACGCAGTATTTT
CDR3aa: CASSRDSLSTQYF

j_gene: TRBJ2-6
d_gene: TRBD1
v_gene: TRBV7-9
abundance: once
len: 17
CDR3nt: TGTGCCAGTAGCTTAGCGACAGGGCTTGGTGGGGCCAACGTCCTGACTTTC
CDR3aa: CASSLATGLGGANVLTF

j_gene: TRBJ2-7
d_gene: TRBD1
v_gene: TRBV6-5
abundance: .
len: 14
CDR3nt: TGTGCCAGCAGTATGACAGGGGGCCGGAACGAGCAGTACTTC
CDR3aa: CASSMTGGRNEQYF